This T cell receptor beta chain is drawn from a study of neurological immune-mediated disorders. The method for making cDNA was 5'RACE, and it used 10-nucleotide random UMIs. TCRdb independently ran MiXCR on the 5' RACE reads; one entry per CDR3 protein. The sample shows about 70,000 distinct CDR3 sequences, 3.2% of them seen only once. Study observations and caveats: Private repertoires in all groups were suggested by the absence of shared CDR3 amino acid sequences among expanded clones across subjects. The multiple sclerosis repertoire cluster lacked an association with any feature, whether clinical or MRI.

Deletions cut 0 bases from V and 1 base from J, with 9 bases between. Germline V gene data show CDR1 as SGHVS and CDR2 as FNYEAQ. The length of the CDR3 is 15 residues. As regards this clonotype: What it binds is not known.

The unsorted libraries were generated from a total of 2 million PBMCs, which had been stored in RNAlater at -80 C. This chain uses TRBV7-6 with TRBJ2-5; D is unclear. This receptor was obtained from a woman aged 50 to 60 with multiple sclerosis. Sequenced input: PBMCs. CDR3 DNA sequence: TGTGCCAGCAGCTTAGCCTGGAGTACCCAAGAGACCCAGTACTTC. As protein: CASSLAWSTQETQYF.